Presented here are 5 T cell receptor beta chains from one specimen sequenced in a study of blood T cell repertoires in COVID-19. Measured with immunoSEQ multiplex PCR; TCRdb has only the in-frame clones, and not every one. Among around 86,000 clones, over 65% were seen once, and the ten largest hold about an eighth. The specimen was peripheral blood. These TCRs come from a human donor in a cohort sampled during active COVID-19.

The chain links TRBV27 to TRBJ2-7; weak D call: TRBD2 (5 bases). The CDR3 totals 13 residues. V lost 6 bases, J lost 3 bases, and 12 bases lay in between. Germline CDR1 reads MNHEY; CDR2 reads SMNVEV (reference sequence). DNA of the CDR3: TGTGCCAGCAGGTCCGGGATACTCTACGAGCAGTACTTC. It is translated as CASRSGILYEQYF.

The chain uses TRBV30 and TRBJ1-5; D gene uncertain. Trimming shortened V by 5 bases and J by 7 bases, and 18 bases separated the two germline ends. Germline V lookup: CDR1 GTSNPN, CDR2 SVGIG (reference sequence). CDR3 length equals 14 residues. The CDR3 protein is CAWGAREWSQPQHF. The CDR3 DNA is TGTGCCTGGGGCGCCCGAGAGTGGTCCCAGCCCCAGCATTTT.

The chain uses TRBV12-3 or TRBV12-4 and TRBJ2-7, with a possible D match to TRBD1 (6 bases). Trimming shortened V by 4 bases and J by 4 bases, and 8 bases separated the two germline ends. The CDR3 runs 12 residues. CDR3: CASSSTGYEQYF. In DNA, the CDR3 is TGTGCCAGCAGTTCTACAGGGTACGAGCAGTACTTC.

V usage is TRBV3-1 (or the pseudogene TRBV3-2) and J usage is TRBJ2-2; TRBD1 aligns across 9 bases. Germline assignment: CDR1 LGHDT and CDR2 YNNKEL (reference sequence). The V gene end was trimmed by 4 bases and the J gene end by 6 bases; junction bases not matched to a gene: 12. This CDR3 contains 17 residues. The CDR3 region is CASSPPYPGQGAGELFF. The CDR3 DNA sequence: TGTGCCAGCAGCCCACCGTACCCGGGACAGGGAGCCGGGGAGCTGTTTTTT.

The chain has TRBV15 and TRBJ2-7; tentatively, D is TRBD1 (5 bases). The CDR3 has 14 amino acids. Deletions cut 3 bases from V and 1 base from J, with 10 bases between. Germline-derived CDR1 and CDR2 are LNHNV and YYDKDF (reference sequence). This chain's CDR3 is CATSSGHSSYEQYF. In DNA, the CDR3 is TGTGCCACCAGCAGTGGACATTCGTCCTACGAGCAGTACTTC. The full variable domain, with the rest looked up from reference TRBV15 and TRBJ2-7, is DAMVIQNPRYQVTQFGKPVTLSCSQTLNHNVMYWYQQKSSQAPKLLFHYYDKDFNNEADTPDNFQSRRPNTSFCFLDIRSPGLGDTAMYLCATSSGHSSYEQYFGPGTRLTVT.